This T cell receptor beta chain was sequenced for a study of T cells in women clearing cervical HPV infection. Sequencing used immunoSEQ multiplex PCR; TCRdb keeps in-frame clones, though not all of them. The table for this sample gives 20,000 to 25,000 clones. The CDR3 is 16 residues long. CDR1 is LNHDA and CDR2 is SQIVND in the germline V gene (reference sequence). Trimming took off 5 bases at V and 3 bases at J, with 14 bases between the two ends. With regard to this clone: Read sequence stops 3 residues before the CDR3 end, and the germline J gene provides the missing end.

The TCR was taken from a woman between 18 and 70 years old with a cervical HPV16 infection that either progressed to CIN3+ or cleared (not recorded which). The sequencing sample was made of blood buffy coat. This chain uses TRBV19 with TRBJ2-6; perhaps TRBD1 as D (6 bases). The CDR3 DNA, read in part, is TGTGCCAGTAGTGCGGACAGTCATGGTGGGGCCAACGTC. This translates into CASSADSHGGANV. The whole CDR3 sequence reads CASSADSHGGANVLTF.